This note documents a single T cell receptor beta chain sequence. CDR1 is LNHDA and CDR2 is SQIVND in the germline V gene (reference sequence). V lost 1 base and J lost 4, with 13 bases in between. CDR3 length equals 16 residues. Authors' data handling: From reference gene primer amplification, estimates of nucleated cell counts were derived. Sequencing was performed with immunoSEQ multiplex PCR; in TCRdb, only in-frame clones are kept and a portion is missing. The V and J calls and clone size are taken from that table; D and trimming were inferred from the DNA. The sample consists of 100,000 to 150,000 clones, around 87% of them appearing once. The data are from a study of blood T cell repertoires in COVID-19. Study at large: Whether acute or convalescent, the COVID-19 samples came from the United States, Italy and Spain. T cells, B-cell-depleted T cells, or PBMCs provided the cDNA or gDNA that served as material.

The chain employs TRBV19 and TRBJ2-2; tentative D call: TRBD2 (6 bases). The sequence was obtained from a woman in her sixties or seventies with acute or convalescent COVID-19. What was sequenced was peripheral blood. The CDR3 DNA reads TGTGCCAGTAGTATAGTTGCGGGAACGACCACCGGGGAGCTGTTTTTT. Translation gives CASSIVAGTTTGELFF.